A single sample is the source of the 10 T cell receptor beta chains below, sequenced in a study of T cell clonality in common variable immunodeficiency. The table came from immunoSEQ multiplex PCR; TCRdb's copy has only in-frame clones and leaves some out. The table records tens of thousands of clones without singletons, the ten largest covering about 0.73%. The sequencing sample was made of peripheral blood mononuclear cells. The receptors here all came from a person aged 18-69 years in good health.

This clone was observed many times. The read comes to an end 3 residues before the CDR3 does, leaving the germline J gene to fill in the end. The rearrangement uses TRBV7-9 and TRBJ1-4; TRBD1 matches at 8 bases. Germline trimming cut 6 bases from V and 5 bases from J; bases unmatched to any gene: 5. Germline loops: CDR1 SEHNR, CDR2 FQNEAQ (reference sequence). CDR3 size: 14 residues. CDR3: CASRKQGENEKLFF. CDR3 DNA, as far as it was read: TGTGCCAGCAGGAAACAGGGGGAGAATGAAAAA.

This clone was detected only a few times. The CDR3 goes on 3 residues after the read ends, and that part is filled in from the germline J gene. The rearrangement links TRBV7-2 to TRBJ1-1, with D unresolved. CDR1 is SGHTA, CDR2 FQGNSA, per germline. The CDR3 totals 16 residues. V lost 0 bases and J lost 2, with 13 bases in between. CDR3 amino acids: CASSLAPRVSNTEAFF. The sequenced part of the CDR3 DNA is TGTGCCAGCAGCTTAGCCCCCCGGGTGTCCAACACTGAA.

This clone has a count of ten or more. The missing CDR3 end, 3 residues past where the read stops, is filled in from the germline J gene. The chain has TRBV11-2 and TRBJ2-7; a weak D match, TRBD1 (6 bases). With 3 bases removed from V and 6 bases from J, the gap between germline ends came to 18 bases. This CDR3 spans 15 amino acids. CDR1 is SGHAT, CDR2 FQNNGV, per germline. The sequenced CDR3 bases are TGTGCCAGCAGCTTTGCGCAGGGGTGGTTCAGCGAG. It translates to CASSFAQGWFSE. The whole CDR3 is CASSFAQGWFSEQYF.

Ten or more counts support this clone. The read gets to within 3 residues of the CDR3 end, and the germline J gene fills in the rest. The genes are TRBV27 and TRBJ1-2; D unresolved. Per the germline V gene, CDR1 is MNHEY and CDR2 is SMNVEV (reference sequence). Deletions cut 2 bases from V and 6 bases from J, with 10 bases between. The length of the CDR3 is 13 residues. The part of the CDR3 DNA that was read is TGTGCCAGCAGTTTAGCCAGATCCCATGGC. Translated: CASSLARSHG. The full CDR3 reads CASSLARSHGYTF.

This clone was seen a handful of times. The read terminates 3 residues ahead of where the CDR3 ends, so the germline J gene completes it. The gene calls are TRBV18 and TRBJ2-1, with D perhaps TRBD1 or TRBD2 (5 bases each). The CDR3 totals 17 residues. V was cut by 5 bases and J by 5 bases, with 22 bases left in between. Germline V gene sequence: CDR1 KGHSH, CDR2 LQKENI. The DNA read from the CDR3 is TGTGCCAGCTCAAGGGGCGAGGGTACGTCAAACGACAATGAG. Translating it yields CASSRGEGTSNDNE. The full CDR3 sequence reads CASSRGEGTSNDNEQFF.

This clone has a count of ten or more. The read halts 3 residues ahead of the CDR3 end, with the missing end drawn from the germline J gene. The chain combines TRBV15 with TRBJ2-5; 8 bases are shared with TRBD2. V shed 0 bases and J 5 bases; nucleotides not matched to a gene: 8. CDR1 is LNHNV, CDR2 YYDKDF, per germline (reference sequence). This CDR3 is built from 16 residues. The CDR3 DNA, read in part, is TGTGCCACCAGCAGAGATCCTGCGGGGGGCAGGGAGACC. Amino acid sequence: CATSRDPAGGRET. The CDR3 in its entirety is CATSRDPAGGRETQYF.

This clone showed up many times. The read gets to within 3 residues of the CDR3 end, and the germline J gene fills in the rest. This chain connects TRBV11-3 to TRBJ2-1; weak D call: TRBD1 (6 bases). Germline assignment: CDR1 SGHNT and CDR2 YENEEA. The length of the CDR3 is 13 residues. The germline V and J ends were trimmed by 4 bases and 8 bases, with 12 bases remaining between them. The CDR3 loop reads CASSSLTGYEQFF. The sequenced part of the CDR3 DNA is TGTGCCAGCAGCTCCCTTACAGGGTATGAG.

This clone has at least ten counts. The CDR3 extends 3 residues past the end of the read, so its final part is completed from the germline J gene. This chain links TRBV13 with TRBJ2-2, with 8 nucleotides matching TRBD1. In germline, CDR1 is PRHDT, CDR2 FYEKMQ (reference sequence). The CDR3 has 21 amino acids. V lost 7 bases to trimming and J lost 4 bases; unmatched junction nucleotides: 26. The CDR3 spells CASTFSFDRGFARQSTGELFF. The CDR3 bases that were read are TGTGCCAGCACCTTTTCTTTTGACAGGGGATTCGCACGACAGAGCACCGGGGAG.

This clone appeared many times. The read falls 3 residues short of the CDR3 end, and the missing part is taken from the germline J gene. The chain employs TRBV18 and TRBJ1-4; possible D gene TRBD1, 5 bases. Germline CDR1 and CDR2: KGHSH and LQKENI. Trimming pared 2 bases from V and 0 bases from J, leaving 13 bases between. The CDR3 runs 17 residues. Partial CDR3 DNA: TGTGCCAGCTCACCAACCGGCAGGGAGGCAACTAATGAAAAA. Its protein is CASSPTGREATNEK. The entire CDR3 sequence reads CASSPTGREATNEKLFF.

At least ten counts were recorded for this clone. Read data end 3 residues before the CDR3 end; the end is taken from the germline J gene. This chain joins TRBV28 and TRBJ1-2; TRBD1 matches 7 bases. Germline lookup yields CDR1 MDHEN and CDR2 SYDVKM. V lost 5 bases and J lost 7; bases outside the gene matches: 7. This CDR3 contains 13 residues. CDR3 sequence: CASSPGQARGYTF. The CDR3 bases that were read are TGTGCCAGCAGTCCCGGACAGGCACGTGGC.